The sample holds many counts of the clone carrying this T cell receptor beta chain. Antigen specificity is unknown. Every patient was untreated before thyroid surgery. Looked up from germline, CDR1 is SGHRS and CDR2 is YFSETQ. V lost 4 bases, J lost 2 bases, and 11 bases lay in between. The CDR3 totals 14 residues. The data were obtained in a study of metastatic and nonmetastatic thyroid tumors. Study context: The study looked at repertoires side by side in blood and in tumor or nodule tissue from malignant and benign thyroid patients. Findings and limits, study-wide: Reports indicated that malignant thyroid tumors showed significantly higher TCR beta diversity than benign nodules did, in blood and tumor.

TCRdb re-called clones from the PCR reads using MiXCR. Of some 40,000 clones detected, approximately 13% appear once; the ten largest clones hold 8% to 9.5%. Sequencing input: blood. The V call is TRBV5-1, the J call TRBJ2-3; D gene ambiguous. This clonotype was obtained from a female donor with papillary thyroid cancer or a benign thyroid nodule (not recorded which). Some clones in this sample may be carry-over from other donors' samples. The CDR3 spells CASSQDVPTDTQYF. The DNA for the CDR3 is TGCGCCAGCAGCCAGGACGTACCCACAGATACGCAGTATTTT.